This T cell receptor beta chain was sequenced for a study of T cell repertoires in cytomegalovirus infection. Overall study: Signatures in public TCR beta sequences pointed to both CMV infection and matching HLA type.

V shed 5 bases and J shed 5 bases, with 19 bases lying between them. The CDR3 loop spans 15 amino acids. In regard to this clonotype: Its matching antigen is unknown.

General study results and limits: Ex vivo responses were dominated by HLA-C-restricted CMV-specific TCR beta clonotypes.

TCRdb processed the reads anew with MiXCR; each CDR3 protein has one entry. The sample has about 60,000 distinct CDR3 sequences; approximately 36% are singletons. The origin of this receptor is a human donor in good health (CMV status not recorded). Some clones in this sample may be carry-over from other donors' samples. J is TRBJ2-7 and V is TRBV12-3 or TRBV12-4, with D tentatively TRBD1 or TRBD2 (5 bases each). Sequencing was carried out using PBMCs, sequenced either directly or after in vitro stimulation (not recorded which). The CDR3 is CASSPRGNQGDEQYF. CDR3 coding DNA: TGTGCCAGCAGTCCCCGAGGAAACCAGGGAGACGAGCAGTACTTC.